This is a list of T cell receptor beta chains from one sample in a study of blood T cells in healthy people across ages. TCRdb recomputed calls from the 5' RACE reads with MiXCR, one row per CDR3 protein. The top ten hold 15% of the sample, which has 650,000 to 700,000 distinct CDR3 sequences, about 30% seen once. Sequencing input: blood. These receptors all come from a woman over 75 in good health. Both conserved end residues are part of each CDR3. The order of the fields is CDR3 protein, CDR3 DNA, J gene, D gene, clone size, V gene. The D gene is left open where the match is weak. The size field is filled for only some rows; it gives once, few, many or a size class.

CASSLVPWTGNEQYF,TGTGCCAGCAGCTTGGTACCTTGGACAGGGAACGAGCAGTACTTC,TRBJ2-7,TRBD1,many,TRBV5-5
CAWLRLGGQDTEAFF,TGTGCCTGGCTTCGACTTGGGGGGCAGGACACTGAAGCTTTCTTT,TRBJ1-1,.,few,TRBV30
CASSLLVTPNTEAFF,TGTGCCAGCAGCTTATTGGTAACACCGAACACTGAAGCTTTCTTT,TRBJ1-1,.,few,TRBV7-8
CASSADWGSSTDTQYF,TGTGCCAGCAGCGCTGATTGGGGGAGTAGCACAGATACGCAGTATTTT,TRBJ2-3,.,few,TRBV7-8
CASNLRGDTQYF,TGTGCCAGCAACTTGAGAGGTGATACGCAGTATTTT,TRBJ2-3,.,many,TRBV2
CANSVGHGETQYF,TGTGCCAACAGCGTGGGCCATGGGGAGACCCAGTACTTC,TRBJ2-5,.,.,TRBV7-2
CASRIGGAAGSEQFF,TGCGCCAGCAGAATAGGAGGAGCCGCGGGCAGTGAGCAGTTCTTC,TRBJ2-1,.,few,TRBV5-1
CSVGASGANTEAFF,TGCAGCGTTGGAGCGTCGGGGGCGAACACTGAAGCTTTCTTT,TRBJ1-1,.,.,TRBV29-1
CASSSSFANNEQFF,TGTGCCAGCAGTTCATCGTTTGCCAACAATGAGCAGTTCTTC,TRBJ2-1,.,.,TRBV6-1
CASSFTDDNEQYF,TGTGCCAGCAGCTTCACGGACGACAATGAGCAGTACTTC,TRBJ2-7,.,.,TRBV7-6
CSARRTGGETQYF,TGCAGTGCTAGAAGGACAGGGGGAGAGACCCAGTACTTC,TRBJ2-5,TRBD1,many,TRBV20-1
CASSLGGTPCEQYF,TGTGCCAGCAGCTTGGGAGGGACCCCCTGCGAGCAGTACTTC,TRBJ2-7,TRBD2,.,TRBV11-1
CATSRDLNGRGNEQFF,TGTGCCACCAGCAGAGATCTAAATGGCAGGGGGAATGAGCAGTTCTTC,TRBJ2-1,TRBD1,many,TRBV15
CSATGTRISHEQYF,TGCAGTGCTACCGGGACAAGAATCTCCCACGAACAGTACTTC,TRBJ2-4,.,.,TRBV20-1
CASSLKGPGNTIYF,TGTGCCAGCAGCTTAAAGGGTCCTGGAAACACCATATATTTT,TRBJ1-3,.,many,TRBV7-9
CAWAPVGNEQFF,TGTGCCTGGGCACCGGTAGGCAATGAGCAGTTCTTC,TRBJ2-1,.,.,TRBV30
CASSGPGQGDQETQYF,TGTGCCAGCAGTGGGCCGGGACAGGGCGACCAAGAGACCCAGTACTTC,TRBJ2-5,TRBD1,many,TRBV27
CASSLGTGFTNEQFF,TGTGCCAGCAGCTTAGGGACAGGGTTTACTAATGAGCAGTTCTTC,TRBJ2-1,TRBD1,.,TRBV7-6
CASSFSDVAQETQYF,TGTGCCAGCAGCTTCTCGGACGTGGCGCAAGAGACCCAGTACTTC,TRBJ2-5,.,.,TRBV7-9
CASSLVGQNNEKLFF,TGTGCCAGCAGCTTAGTGGGACAGAATAATGAAAAACTGTTTTTT,TRBJ1-4,TRBD1,many,TRBV7-2
CATSDSTGGIYNEQFF,TGTGCCACCAGTGATTCGACAGGAGGGATATACAATGAGCAGTTCTTC,TRBJ2-1,.,many,TRBV24-1
CASNNTGGYTEAFF,TGTGCCAGCAACAACACAGGGGGCTACACTGAAGCTTTCTTT,TRBJ1-1,TRBD1,.,TRBV7-2
CASSSPGSPVYEQYF,TGTGCCAGCAGTTCCCCGGGGTCTCCAGTTTACGAGCAGTACTTC,TRBJ2-7,.,many,TRBV28
CASSVRTSGGHNEQFF,TGTGCCAGCAGTGTTCGGACTAGCGGGGGTCACAATGAGCAGTTCTTC,TRBJ2-1,TRBD2,many,TRBV6-1
CASSLLRTGAQETQYF,TGTGCCAGCAGCTTGTTGCGGACAGGGGCCCAAGAGACCCAGTACTTC,TRBJ2-5,TRBD1,.,TRBV5-6
CATSSPLAPPDSPLHF,TGTGCCACCAGCAGTCCCCTGGCTCCTCCGGATTCACCCCTCCACTTT,TRBJ1-6,.,many,TRBV15
CASSPWEFADSSNQPQHF,TGTGCCAGCTCACCTTGGGAATTCGCGGACAGCTCCAATCAGCCCCAGCATTTT,TRBJ1-5,.,.,TRBV18
CATVRQGRGTEAFF,TGTGCCACCGTGCGACAGGGGCGAGGGACTGAAGCTTTCTTT,TRBJ1-1,TRBD1,.,TRBV15
CASSLGTALSSYNSPLHF,TGTGCCAGCAGCTTAGGTACAGCTCTCAGCTCCTATAATTCACCCCTCCACTTT,TRBJ1-6,.,.,TRBV7-9
CASTRPYSSGYTF,TGTGCCAGCACCAGACCTTACTCTAGCGGCTACACCTTC,TRBJ1-2,.,once,TRBV7-2
CASSAGSPGVPSNANCGYTF,TGTGCCAGCAGCGCAGGATCCCCTGGGGTTCCCTCGAATGCTAACTGTGGCTACACCTTC,TRBJ1-2,.,.,TRBV21-1
CASSPPPEIAHGYTF,TGTGCCAGCAGTCCCCCCCCTGAGATTGCTCATGGCTACACCTTC,TRBJ1-2,.,.,TRBV12-3/TRBV12-4
CASSSGGGGETQYF,TGTGCCAGCAGTTCCGGGGGGGGTGGAGAGACCCAGTACTTC,TRBJ2-5,TRBD2,many,TRBV12-3/TRBV12-4
CASSGIGGNYGYTF,TGTGCCAGCAGTGGAATAGGGGGGAACTATGGCTACACCTTC,TRBJ1-2,.,many,TRBV6-1
CASSLGIRATDTQYF,TGTGCCAGCAGTTTAGGTATTAGGGCCACAGATACGCAGTATTTT,TRBJ2-3,.,many,TRBV12-3/TRBV12-4
CASSLDLGLSEQFF,TGTGCCAGCAGCTTAGACTTAGGGCTCAGTGAGCAGTTCTTC,TRBJ2-1,.,few,TRBV11-3
CASSLEGPRAGGPWNEQFF,TGTGCCAGCAGCTTAGAGGGCCCGCGAGCGGGGGGGCCGTGGAATGAGCAGTTCTTC,TRBJ2-1,TRBD2,.,TRBV11-2
CASSARLAGGRDEQFF,TGTGCCAGCAGCGCCAGACTAGCGGGGGGGCGGGATGAGCAGTTCTTC,TRBJ2-1,TRBD2,many,TRBV7-2
CAIAAGGSQETQYF,TGTGCCATCGCAGCGGGGGGATCTCAAGAGACCCAGTACTTC,TRBJ2-5,TRBD2,many,TRBV6-6
CASSLGLQRGPIYEQYF,TGTGCCAGCAGCTTAGGCCTGCAGCGGGGGCCAATCTACGAGCAGTACTTC,TRBJ2-7,TRBD2,many,TRBV7-2
CSATEFRNEQFF,TGCAGTGCTACCGAATTTCGGAATGAGCAGTTCTTC,TRBJ2-1,.,many,TRBV20-1
CASSEYEVNTEAFF,TGTGCCAGCAGTGAATATGAGGTGAACACTGAAGCTTTCTTT,TRBJ1-1,.,many,TRBV6-1
CASSRGGRKTQYF,TGTGCCAGCAGTCGGGGGGGCCGGAAGACCCAGTACTTC,TRBJ2-5,TRBD2,.,TRBV28
CASSYGGQGRQPQHF,TGTGCCAGCAGTTACGGGGGACAGGGCCGTCAGCCCCAGCATTTT,TRBJ1-5,TRBD1,.,TRBV7-2
CASEGARGLNTEAFF,TGTGCCAGTGAGGGGGCGCGAGGTCTGAACACTGAAGCTTTCTTT,TRBJ1-1,TRBD1,.,TRBV5-6
CASSYSRLAGTDTQYF,TGTGCCAGCAGTTACTCTCGGCTAGCAGGCACAGATACGCAGTATTTT,TRBJ2-3,.,many,TRBV6-2/TRBV6-3
CASSSRLLNTEAFF,TGTGCCAGCAGCTCTAGACTCCTGAACACTGAAGCTTTCTTT,TRBJ1-1,.,few,TRBV11-2
CAWSVVQGSSLHF,TGTGCCTGGAGTGTAGTTCAGGGTTCTTCCCTCCACTTT,TRBJ1-6,.,few,TRBV30
CSARDQRRGPQGKLFF,TGCAGTGCTAGAGATCAGCGCAGGGGTCCTCAGGGAAAACTGTTTTTT,TRBJ1-4,.,.,TRBV20-1
CAWSVQAGGANYGYTF,TGTGCCTGGAGTGTACAGGCAGGGGGTGCCAACTATGGCTACACCTTC,TRBJ1-2,TRBD1,many,TRBV30
CASSLGTGVSGANVLTF,TGCGCCAGCAGCTTGGGGACAGGGGTTTCTGGGGCCAACGTCCTGACTTTC,TRBJ2-6,TRBD1,many,TRBV5-1
CASSVLSDTRFGAGYTF,TGTGCCAGCAGCGTACTATCGGACACTCGGTTCGGTGCTGGCTACACCTTC,TRBJ1-2,.,many,TRBV9
CASSPSTVYGYTF,TGTGCCAGCAGTCCTTCGACCGTCTATGGCTACACCTTC,TRBJ1-2,.,many,TRBV6-2/TRBV6-3
CASSETSGGPYEQYF,TGCGCCAGCAGCGAGACTAGCGGGGGACCCTACGAGCAGTACTTC,TRBJ2-7,TRBD2,many,TRBV5-1
CASSFYGVLLYYGYTF,TGTGCCAGCAGCTTCTACGGGGTTCTACTCTACTATGGCTACACCTTC,TRBJ1-2,.,.,TRBV5-4